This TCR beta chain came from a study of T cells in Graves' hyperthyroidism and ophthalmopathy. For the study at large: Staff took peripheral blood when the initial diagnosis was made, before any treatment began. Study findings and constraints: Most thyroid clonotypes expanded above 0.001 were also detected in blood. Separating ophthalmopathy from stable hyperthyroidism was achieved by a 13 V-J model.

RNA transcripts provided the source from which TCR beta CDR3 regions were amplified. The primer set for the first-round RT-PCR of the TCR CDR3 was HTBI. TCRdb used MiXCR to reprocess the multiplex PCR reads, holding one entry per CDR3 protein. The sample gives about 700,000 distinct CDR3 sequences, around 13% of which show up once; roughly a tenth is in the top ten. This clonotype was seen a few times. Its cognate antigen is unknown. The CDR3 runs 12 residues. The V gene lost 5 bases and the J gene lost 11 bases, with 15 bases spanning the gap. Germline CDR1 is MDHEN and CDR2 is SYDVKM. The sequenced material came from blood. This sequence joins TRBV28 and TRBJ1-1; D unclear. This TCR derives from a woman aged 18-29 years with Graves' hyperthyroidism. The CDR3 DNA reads TGTGCCAGCAGTGTGTCCGGGCAGTGGGCTTTCTTT. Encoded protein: CASSVSGQWAFF.